This TCR beta chain derives from a study of T cell repertoires in cytomegalovirus infection (dated by TCRdb to the late 2010s). Turning to the overall study: Donor HLA type was relevant to the analysis, as public TCR beta signatures indicated carriage of CMV infection together with the matching HLA type. Summary of the overall study and its limitations: In both this cohort and an independent cohort of 300 to 450 donors, the cumulative frequency of public TCR beta family members distinguished carriers of CMV infection plus the relevant HLA type. The ex vivo response was dominated by HLA-C-restricted CMV-specific TCR beta clonotypes, which also provided the single most frequent clonotype in two of eight donors.

For sequencing, an Illumina HiSeq 1500 was employed. TCRdb trimmed the raw reads at Q25, called clones with MiXCR and kept productive beta chains. CDR3 protein sequences are deduplicated, and each keeps its most common genes and DNA. The sample includes some 300,000 distinct CDR3 sequences, with about an eighth observed a single time. Around 8.8% of the sample is taken by the ten largest. This clonotype has a handful of counts. What antigen it recognizes has not been identified. No base quality information exists; no much larger clone differs at one position. Source material: PBMCs. The sequence derives from a human donor in good health (CMV status not recorded). Some clones in this sample may be carry-over from other donors' samples.

The DNA is as follows: TGCAGCGCAGGTGGGGGGACAGGGGGCATCTATGAGCAGTTCTTC. Its translation is CSAGGGTGGIYEQFF. The chain uses TRBV29-1 and TRBJ2-1; the junction holds 12 bases that match TRBD1. From the germline V gene, CDR1 is SQVTM and CDR2 is ANQGSEA. The CDR3 numbers 15 residues from cysteine through phenylalanine. CDR3 DNA is the only sequence kept; it has 45 bases, read in frame from the first base. At the junction V is shortened by 7 bases and J by 8 bases; bases outside the gene matches: 12.